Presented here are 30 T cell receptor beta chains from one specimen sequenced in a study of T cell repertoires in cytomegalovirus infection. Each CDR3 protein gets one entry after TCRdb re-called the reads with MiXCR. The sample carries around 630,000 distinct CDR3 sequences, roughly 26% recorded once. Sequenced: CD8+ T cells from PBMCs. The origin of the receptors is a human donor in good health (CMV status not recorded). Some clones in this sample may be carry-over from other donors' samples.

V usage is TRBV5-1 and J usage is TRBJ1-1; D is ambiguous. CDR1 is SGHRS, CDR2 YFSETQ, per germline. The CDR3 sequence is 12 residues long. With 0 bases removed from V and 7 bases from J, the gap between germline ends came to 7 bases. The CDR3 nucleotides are TGCGCCAGCAGCTTGGAAGGATTTGAAGCTTTCTTT. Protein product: CASSLEGFEAFF.

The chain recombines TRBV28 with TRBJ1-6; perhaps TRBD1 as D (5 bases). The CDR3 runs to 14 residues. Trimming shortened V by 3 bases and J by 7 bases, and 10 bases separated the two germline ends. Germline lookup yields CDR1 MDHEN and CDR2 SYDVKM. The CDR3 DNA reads TGTGCCAGCAGTTTCAAGGGGAGGAATTCACCCCTCCACTTT. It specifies CASSFKGRNSPLHF. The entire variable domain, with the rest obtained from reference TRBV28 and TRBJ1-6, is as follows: DVKVTQSSRYLVKRTGEKVFLECVQDMDHENMFWYRQDPGLGLRLIYFSYDVKMKEKGDIPEGYSVSREKKERFSLILESASTNQTSMYLCASSFKGRNSPLHFGNGTRLTVT.

The CDR3 spells CASSQERSYNTIYF. The CDR3 DNA is TGTGCCAGCAGCCAAGAACGAAGCTACAACACCATATATTTT. This chain connects TRBV4-2 to TRBJ1-3; no definite D call. CDR1 is LGHNA, CDR2 YNFKEQ, per germline. Trimming took 0 bases from V and 7 from J, leaving 10 bases between them. The CDR3 has 14 amino acids.

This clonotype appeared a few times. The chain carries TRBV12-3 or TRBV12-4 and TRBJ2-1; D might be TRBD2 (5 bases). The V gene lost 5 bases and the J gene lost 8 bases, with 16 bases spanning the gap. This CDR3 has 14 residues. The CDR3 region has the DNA TGTGCCAGCAGTCCCAATAACCCGGAGGATGAGCAGTTCTTC. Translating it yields CASSPNNPEDEQFF.

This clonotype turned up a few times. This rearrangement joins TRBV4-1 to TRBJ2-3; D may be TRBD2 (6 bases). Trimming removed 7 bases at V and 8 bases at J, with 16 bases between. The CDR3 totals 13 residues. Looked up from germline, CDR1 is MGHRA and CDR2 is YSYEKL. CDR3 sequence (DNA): TGCGCCAGCAATAGGCCGGGAGAAGGTACGCAGTATTTT. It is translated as CASNRPGEGTQYF.

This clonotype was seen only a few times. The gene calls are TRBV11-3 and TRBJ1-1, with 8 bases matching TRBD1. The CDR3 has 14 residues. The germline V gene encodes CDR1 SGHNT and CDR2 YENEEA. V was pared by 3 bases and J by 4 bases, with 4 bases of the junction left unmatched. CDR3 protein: CASSFGTGRTEAFF. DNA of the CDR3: TGTGCCAGCAGCTTCGGGACAGGTCGCACTGAAGCTTTCTTT.

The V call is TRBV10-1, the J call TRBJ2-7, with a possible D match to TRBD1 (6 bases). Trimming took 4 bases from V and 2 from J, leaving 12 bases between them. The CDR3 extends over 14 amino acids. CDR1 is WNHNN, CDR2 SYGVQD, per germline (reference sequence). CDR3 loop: CASSAAGATYEQYF. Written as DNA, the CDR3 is TGCGCCAGCAGTGCGGCAGGGGCGACCTACGAGCAGTACTTC.

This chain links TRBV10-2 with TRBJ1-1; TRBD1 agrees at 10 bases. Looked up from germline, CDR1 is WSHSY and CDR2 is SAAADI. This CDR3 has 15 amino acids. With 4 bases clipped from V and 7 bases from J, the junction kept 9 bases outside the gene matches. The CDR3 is CASSVRTGGGFEAFF. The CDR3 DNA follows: TGCGCCAGCAGTGTGAGGACAGGGGGTGGTTTTGAAGCTTTCTTT.

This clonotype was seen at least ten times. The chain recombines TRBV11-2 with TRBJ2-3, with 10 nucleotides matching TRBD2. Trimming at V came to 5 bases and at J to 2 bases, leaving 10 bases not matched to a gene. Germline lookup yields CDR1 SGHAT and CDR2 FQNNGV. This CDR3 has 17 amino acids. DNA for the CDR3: TGTGCCAGCAGCACTATCGGGACTAGCGTGATCACAGATACGCAGTATTTT. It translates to CASSTIGTSVITDTQYF. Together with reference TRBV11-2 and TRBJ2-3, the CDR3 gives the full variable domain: EAGVAQSPRYKIIEKRQSVAFWCNPISGHATLYWYQQILGQGPKLLIQFQNNGVVDDSQLPKDRFSAERLKGVDSTLKIQPAKLEDSAVYLCASSTIGTSVITDTQYFGPGTRLTVL.

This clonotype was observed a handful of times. The CDR3 sequence: CASDGGDRADEQFF. CDR3 DNA: TGTGCCAGCGATGGAGGGGACAGGGCGGATGAGCAGTTCTTC. This rearrangement joins TRBV11-2 to TRBJ2-1, with 9 bases matching TRBD1. The trim removed 8 bases at V and 8 bases at J, leaving 10 bases unmatched. There are 14 residues in the CDR3. Looked up from germline, CDR1 is SGHAT and CDR2 is FQNNGV.

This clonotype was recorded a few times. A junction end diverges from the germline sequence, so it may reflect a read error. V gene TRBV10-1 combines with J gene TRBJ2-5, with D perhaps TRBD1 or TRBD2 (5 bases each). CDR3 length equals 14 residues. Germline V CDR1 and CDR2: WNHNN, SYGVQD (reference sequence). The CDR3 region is CASSETAERETQYF. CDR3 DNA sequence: TGCGCCAGTAGTGAGACAGCGGAGCGAGAGACCCAGTACTTC.

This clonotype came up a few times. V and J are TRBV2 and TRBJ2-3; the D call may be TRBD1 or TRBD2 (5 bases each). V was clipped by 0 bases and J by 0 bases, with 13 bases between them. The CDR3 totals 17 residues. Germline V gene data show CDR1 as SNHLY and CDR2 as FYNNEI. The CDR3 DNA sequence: TGTGCCAGCAGTGAAGCGGGGACCCCAACTAGCACAGATACGCAGTATTTT. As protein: CASSEAGTPTSTDTQYF.

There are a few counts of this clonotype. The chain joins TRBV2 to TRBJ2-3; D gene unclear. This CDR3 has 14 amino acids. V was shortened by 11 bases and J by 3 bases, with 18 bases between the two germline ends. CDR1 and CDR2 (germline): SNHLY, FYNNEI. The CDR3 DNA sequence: TGTGCCCTTGTCGTCAGGTTTAGGACAGATACGCAGTATTTT. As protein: CALVVRFRTDTQYF. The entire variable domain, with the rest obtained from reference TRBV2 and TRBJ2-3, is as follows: EPEVTQTPSHQVTQMGQEVILRCVPISNHLYFYWYRQILGQKVEFLVSFYNNEISEKSEIFDDQFSVERPDGSNFTLKIRSTKLEDSAMYFCALVVRFRTDTQYFGPGTRLTVL.

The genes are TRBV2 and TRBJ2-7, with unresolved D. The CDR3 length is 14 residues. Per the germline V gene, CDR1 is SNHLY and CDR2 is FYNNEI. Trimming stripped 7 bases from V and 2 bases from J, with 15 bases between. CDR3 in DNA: TGTGCCAGCACTTTGACACTCCTAACCTACGAGCAGTACTTC. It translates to CASTLTLLTYEQYF.

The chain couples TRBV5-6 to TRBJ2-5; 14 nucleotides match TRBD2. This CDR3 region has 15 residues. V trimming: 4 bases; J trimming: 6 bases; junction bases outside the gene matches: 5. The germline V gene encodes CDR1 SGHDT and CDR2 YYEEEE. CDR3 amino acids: CASSLTSGGEKTQYF. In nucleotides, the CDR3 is TGTGCCAGCAGCCTGACTAGCGGGGGGGAAAAGACCCAGTACTTC.

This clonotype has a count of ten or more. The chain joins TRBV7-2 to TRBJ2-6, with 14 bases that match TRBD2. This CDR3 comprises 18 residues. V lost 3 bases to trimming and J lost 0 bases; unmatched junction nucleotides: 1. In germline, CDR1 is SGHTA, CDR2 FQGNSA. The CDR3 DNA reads TGTGCCAGCAGCTTGACTAGCGGGGGGGCCTCTGGGGCCAACGTCCTGACTTTC. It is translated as CASSLTSGGASGANVLTF.

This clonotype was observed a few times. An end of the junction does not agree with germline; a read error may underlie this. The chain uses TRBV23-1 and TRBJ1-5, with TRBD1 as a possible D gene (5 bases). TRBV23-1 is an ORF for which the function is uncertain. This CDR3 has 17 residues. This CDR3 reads CASRQPLPGNSNQPQHF. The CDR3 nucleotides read TGCGCCAGCAGGCAACCCCTACCAGGGAATAGCAATCAGCCCCAGCATTTC.

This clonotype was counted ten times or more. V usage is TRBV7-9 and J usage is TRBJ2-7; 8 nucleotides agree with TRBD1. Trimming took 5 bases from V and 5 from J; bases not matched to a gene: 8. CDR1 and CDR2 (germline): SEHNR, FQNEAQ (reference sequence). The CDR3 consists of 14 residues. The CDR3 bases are TGTGCCAGCAGCCCCCGGGACAGGCTGAACGAGCAGTACTTC. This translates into CASSPRDRLNEQYF.

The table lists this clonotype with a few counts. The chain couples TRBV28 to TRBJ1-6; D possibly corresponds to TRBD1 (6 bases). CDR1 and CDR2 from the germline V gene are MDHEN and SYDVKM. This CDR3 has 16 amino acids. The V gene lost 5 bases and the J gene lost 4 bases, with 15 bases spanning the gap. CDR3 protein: CASSLSGTPYNSPLHF. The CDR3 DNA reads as TGTGCCAGCAGTCTTTCAGGGACACCATATAATTCACCCCTCCACTTT.

CDR3 in amino acids: CASSQTGGITDTQYF. The DNA of the CDR3 is TGCGCCAGCAGCCAAACCGGGGGGATAACAGATACGCAGTATTTT. The rearrangement uses TRBV4-3 and TRBJ2-3; TRBD2 agrees at 7 bases. Germline V gives CDR1 LGHNA, CDR2 YSLEER. Trimming at V came to 2 bases and at J to 3 bases, leaving 5 bases not matched to a gene. This CDR3 has 15 amino acids.

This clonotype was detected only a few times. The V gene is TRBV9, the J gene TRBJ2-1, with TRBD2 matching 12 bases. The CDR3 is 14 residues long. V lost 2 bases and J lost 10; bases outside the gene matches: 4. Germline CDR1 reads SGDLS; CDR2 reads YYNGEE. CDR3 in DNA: TGTGCCAGCAGCGTTTCTAGCGGGGGGGCCGAGCAGTTCTTC. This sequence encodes CASSVSSGGAEQFF.

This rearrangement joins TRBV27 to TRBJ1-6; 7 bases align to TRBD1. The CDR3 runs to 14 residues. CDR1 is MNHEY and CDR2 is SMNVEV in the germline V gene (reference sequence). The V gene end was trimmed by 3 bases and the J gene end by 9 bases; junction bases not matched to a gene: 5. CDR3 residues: CASSFGTESSPLHF. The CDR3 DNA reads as TGTGCCAGCAGTTTTGGGACAGAGAGTTCACCCCTCCACTTT.

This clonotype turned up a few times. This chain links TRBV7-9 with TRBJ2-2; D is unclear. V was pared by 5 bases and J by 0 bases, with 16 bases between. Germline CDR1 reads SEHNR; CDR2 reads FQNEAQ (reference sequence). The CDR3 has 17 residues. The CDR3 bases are TGTGCCAGCAGCCCTCATGGCGTTGACGCGAACACCGGGGAGCTGTTTTTT. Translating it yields CASSPHGVDANTGELFF. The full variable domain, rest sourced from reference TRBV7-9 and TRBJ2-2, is DTGVSQNPRHKITKRGQNVTFRCDPISEHNRLYWYRQTLGQGPEFLTYFQNEAQLEKSRLLSDRFSAERPKGSFSTLEIQRTEQGDSAMYLCASSPHGVDANTGELFFGEGSRLTVL.

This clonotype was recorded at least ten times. The CDR3 nucleotides read TGTGCCAGCAGCTTAGCCCCGGCTAATGAGCAGTTCTTC. It translates to CASSLAPANEQFF. V gene TRBV7-2 combines with J gene TRBJ2-1; D not certain. The length of the CDR3 is 13 residues. CDR1 and CDR2 (germline): SGHTA, FQGNSA. V gave up 0 bases and J gave up 7 bases, with 7 bases separating them. The whole variable domain, filled in from reference TRBV7-2 and TRBJ2-1, reads GAGVSQSPSNKVTEKGKDVELRCDPISGHTALYWYRQSLGQGLEFLIYFQGNSAPDKSGLPSDRFSAERTGGSVSTLTIQRTQQEDSAVYLCASSLAPANEQFFGPGTRLTVL.

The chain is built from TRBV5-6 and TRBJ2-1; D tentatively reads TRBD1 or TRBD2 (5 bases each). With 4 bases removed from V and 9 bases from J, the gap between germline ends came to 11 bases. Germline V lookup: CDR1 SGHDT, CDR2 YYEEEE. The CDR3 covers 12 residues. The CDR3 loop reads CASSLGVIEQFF. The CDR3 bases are TGTGCCAGCAGCCTGGGGGTAATTGAGCAGTTCTTC.

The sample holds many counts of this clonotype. The CDR3 nucleotides are TGTGCCAGCAGCTTCCCTCCTGACGGGTCCGGGGAGCTGTTTTTT. Translated, it gives CASSFPPDGSGELFF. The V and J genes are TRBV7-2 and TRBJ2-2, with D hard to call. Germline V gene data show CDR1 as SGHTA and CDR2 as FQGNSA. V lost 3 bases, J lost 6 bases, and 14 bases lay in between. The CDR3 runs to 15 residues.

Here the CDR3 DNA reads TGTGCCAGCAGCCAAGATGGTCCCCCGGGAGCCCGTGAGCAGTTCTTC. This encodes CASSQDGPPGAREQFF. The chain recombines TRBV14 with TRBJ2-1; tentative D call: TRBD2 (6 bases). In germline, CDR1 is SGHDN, CDR2 FVKESK. Between the trimmed V and J ends, which lost 0 bases and 9 bases, there was a span of 18 bases. The CDR3 is 16 amino acids.

This chain's CDR3 is CAINSGTRSYNEQFF. Here the CDR3 DNA reads TGTGCCATAAATAGCGGGACACGCTCCTACAATGAGCAGTTCTTC. J is TRBJ2-1 and V is TRBV28, with 8 bases aligning to TRBD2. CDR1 is MDHEN and CDR2 is SYDVKM in the germline V gene. The junction had 8 bases not matched to a gene; V was cut back by 10 bases and J by 0 bases. The CDR3 is made up of 15 amino acids.

The CDR3 sequence: CASSLSSGGALLTDTQYF. The CDR3 coding sequence is TGTGCCAGCAGTTTAAGTAGCGGGGGGGCCTTACTCACAGATACGCAGTATTTT. V and J are TRBV27 and TRBJ2-3; 11 bases line up with TRBD2. In germline, CDR1 is MNHEY, CDR2 SMNVEV (reference sequence). Germline trimming cut 2 bases from V and 2 bases from J; bases unmatched to any gene: 9. The length of the CDR3 is 18 residues.

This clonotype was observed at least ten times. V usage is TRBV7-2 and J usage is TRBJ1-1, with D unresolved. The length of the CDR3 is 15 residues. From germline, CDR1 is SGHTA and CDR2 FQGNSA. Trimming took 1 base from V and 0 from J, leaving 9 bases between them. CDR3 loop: CASSLGTGMNTEAFF. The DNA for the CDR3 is TGTGCCAGCAGCTTAGGGACGGGGATGAACACTGAAGCTTTCTTT.